Listed below are T cell receptor beta chains from one sample, sequenced in a study of blood T cell repertoires in COVID-19. Method: immunoSEQ multiplex PCR; TCRdb's copy keeps in-frame clones and lacks some. The sample contains some 520,000 clones, 75% to 90% of which appear only once. The sample taken for sequencing was peripheral blood. All receptors derive from a man aged 18-30 years with COVID-19, enrolled during active disease. Both conserved end residues are part of each CDR3. The order of the fields is J gene, clone size, V gene, CDR3 protein. Not all rows give a size; the values are once, few, many and, for expanded clones, a class.

>TRBJ2-1|NA|TRBV5-1
CASSLLSGTRNEQFF
>TRBJ2-5|NA|TRBV28
CASNPSRTGMGRETQYF
>TRBJ2-5|NA|TRBV20-1
CSAPRRETQYF
>TRBJ2-7|NA|TRBV21-1
CASSKGKVTGTVFSYEQYF
>TRBJ1-1|NA|TRBV4-1
CASSQPPNEAFF
>TRBJ1-5|NA|TRBV7-9
CASSLTGDQPQHF
>TRBJ2-7|NA|TRBV19
CASSIRDRVSEQYF
>TRBJ1-6|NA|TRBV7-9
CASSPRGDRGHNSPLHF
>TRBJ2-7|NA|TRBV6-6
CASRLGQGGSYEQYF
>TRBJ1-4|NA|TRBV7-6
CASSGQGGSNEKLFF
>TRBJ2-3|NA|TRBV7-6
CASSLSSWVVENADTQYF
>TRBJ1-4|NA|TRBV7-9
CASSLRDRGGKGKLFF
>TRBJ2-1|NA|TRBV5-1
CASSLTAGGPNEQFF
>TRBJ2-1|once|TRBV4-1
CASSQVLSGGVNEQFF
>TRBJ2-5|NA|TRBV18
CASSGQGQETQYF
>TRBJ1-6|NA|TRBV19
CASSPRTGGNSPLHF
>TRBJ2-7|few|TRBV6-5
CASRRGITYEQYF
>TRBJ2-7|once|TRBV12-3/TRBV12-4
CASSLAGGYEQYF
>TRBJ1-5|NA|TRBV19
CASSDRANQPQHF
>TRBJ2-7|NA|TRBV6-1
CASSEPGQRHYEQYF
>TRBJ1-5|few|TRBV30
CAWRAEEGPQHF